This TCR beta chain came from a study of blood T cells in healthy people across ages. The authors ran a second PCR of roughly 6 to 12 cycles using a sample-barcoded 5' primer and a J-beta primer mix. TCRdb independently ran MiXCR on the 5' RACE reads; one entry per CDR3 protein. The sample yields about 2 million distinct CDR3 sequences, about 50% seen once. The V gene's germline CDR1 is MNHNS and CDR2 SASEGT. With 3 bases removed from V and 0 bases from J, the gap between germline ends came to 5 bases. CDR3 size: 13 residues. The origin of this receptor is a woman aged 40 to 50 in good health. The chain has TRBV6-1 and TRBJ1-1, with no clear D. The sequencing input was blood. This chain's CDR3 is CASSDSLNTEAFF. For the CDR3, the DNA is TGTGCCAGCAGTGACAGTTTGAACACTGAAGCTTTCTTT.